The clone carrying this TCR beta chain was observed many times. The germline CDR1 and CDR2 sequences are MDHEN and SYDVKM. Trimming pared 6 bases from V and 9 bases from J, leaving 18 bases between. The CDR3 covers 13 residues. The data belong to a study of regulatory T cells in long-lasting Graves disease. The time point: newly diagnosed GD, antithyroid drugs for less than 3 months. The TCR library used RNA extracted from PBMCs. Through Arm-PCR of CDR3 regions and iRepertoire HTBI primers, TCR beta libraries were built. TCRdb itself ran the multiplex PCR reads through MiXCR, one entry per CDR3 protein. The sample includes approximately 350,000 distinct CDR3 sequences, 15% to 20% of them seen just once. This same sample was also taken into another study, of T cells in Graves' hyperthyroidism and ophthalmopathy. That investigation notes: Patients with uncontrolled infections, other autoimmune diseases, pregnancy or lactation were excluded. Diagnostic assessment was based on clinical symptoms, serum thyroxine and TRAb, thyroid ultrasound and orbital computed tomography.

The source of this sequence is a woman between 18 and 29 years old with Graves disease. V gene TRBV28 combines with J gene TRBJ2-7, with D uncertain. Specimen: peripheral blood mononuclear cells (PBMCs), collected at new diagnosis, from a patient treated with antithyroid drugs. CDR3 nucleotides: TGTGCCAGCAGCTCAACCCTCCCCGCGATGCAGTACTTC. Translated, it gives CASSSTLPAMQYF.